These 6 T cell receptor beta chains came from one sample sequenced in a study of molecular identifiers for immune sequencing clone quantification. TCRdb used MiXCR to reprocess the PCR reads, holding one entry per CDR3 protein. Here the sample spans about 640,000 distinct CDR3 sequences, around 20% being singletons. Sequencing input: naive CD8+ T cells from blood, with Jurkat cell RNA spiked in. Noted subset: FACS-sorted CD8+CD4-CCR7+CD45RA+ naive T cells. The receptor source for this set is a human donor in good health. Some libraries in this study had Jurkat cell RNA spiked in.

This clonotype was counted at least ten times. J is TRBJ2-7 and V is TRBV3-1; no firm D call. CDR1 is LGHDT, CDR2 YNNKEL, per germline (reference sequence). The CDR3 is 14 residues long. Deletions cut 1 base from V and 2 bases from J, with 9 bases between. The CDR3 is CASSQGVNTYEQYF. Here the CDR3 DNA reads TGTGCCAGCAGCCAAGGAGTCAACACCTACGAGCAGTACTTC.

Many counts were recorded for this clonotype. The CDR3 DNA is TGTGCCAGCAGCTTAATGTGGAACACTGAAGCTTTCTTT. Translating gives CASSLMWNTEAFF. The genes are TRBV7-3 and TRBJ1-1; no definite D call. Per germline, CDR1 SGHTA and CDR2 FQGTGA. Deletions cut 1 base from V and 1 base from J, with 4 bases between. The CDR3 extends over 13 amino acids.

This clonotype was seen repeatedly, ten times or more. This CDR3 is CASSSRWQGVNEQYF. In nucleotides, the CDR3 is TGTGCCAGCAGCTCGAGGTGGCAGGGCGTCAACGAGCAGTACTTC. The chain links TRBV28 to TRBJ2-7, with D possibly TRBD1 on 5 matching bases. CDR3 length: 15 residues. Trimming left V 6 bases short and J 5 bases short, with 20 bases between. Germline CDR1 and CDR2: MDHEN and SYDVKM.

As regards this clonotype: It may be a read error: a sequence one base away is much more abundant. The chain is built from TRBV20-1 and TRBJ1-2; 7 bases are a match to TRBD1. With V trimmed by 0 bases and J by 6 bases, 10 bases remained unmatched. Germline V gene lookup returns CDR1 DFQATT and CDR2 SNEGSKA (reference sequence). The CDR3 loop spans 15 amino acids. For the CDR3, the DNA is TGCAGTGCTAGAGATCAAACGACAGGGAACCATGGCTACACCTTC. This gives the protein CSARDQTTGNHGYTF.

Ten or more counts support this clonotype. This chain links TRBV19 with TRBJ2-3, with TRBD1 identical over 7 bases. Germline V gene sequence: CDR1 LNHDA, CDR2 SQIVND (reference sequence). This CDR3 contains 13 residues. V lost 10 bases, J lost 2 bases, and 6 bases stayed unmatched. The CDR3 loop is CATRDSNTDTQYF. The CDR3 DNA sequence: TGTGCCACAAGGGACAGCAACACAGATACGCAGTATTTT.

In the case of this clonotype: One base away lies a much larger clone, so this may be a sequencing read error. V is TRBV28 and J is TRBJ2-2, with D tentatively TRBD2 (6 bases). Germline V gene lookup returns CDR1 MDHEN and CDR2 SYDVKM. This CDR3 is built from 15 residues. V was pared by 3 bases and J by 4 bases, with 12 bases between. The CDR3 bases are TGTGCCAGCAGTTTTCAGGGACTTACCACCGGGGAGCTGTTTTTT. Its protein is CASSFQGLTTGELFF.